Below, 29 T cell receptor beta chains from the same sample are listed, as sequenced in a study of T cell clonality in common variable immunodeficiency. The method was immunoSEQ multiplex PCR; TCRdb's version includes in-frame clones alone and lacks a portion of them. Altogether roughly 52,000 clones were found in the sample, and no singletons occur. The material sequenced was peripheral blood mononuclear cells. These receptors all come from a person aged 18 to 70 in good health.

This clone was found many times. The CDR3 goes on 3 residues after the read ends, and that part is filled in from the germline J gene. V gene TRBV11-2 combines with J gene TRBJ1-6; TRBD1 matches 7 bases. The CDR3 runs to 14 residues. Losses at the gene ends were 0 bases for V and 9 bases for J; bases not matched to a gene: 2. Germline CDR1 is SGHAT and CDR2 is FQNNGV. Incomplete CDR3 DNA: TGTGCCAGCAGCTTAGAAGACAGGGCTTCACCC. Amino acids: CASSLEDRASP. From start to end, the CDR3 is CASSLEDRASPLHF. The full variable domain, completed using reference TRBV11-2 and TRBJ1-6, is EAGVAQSPRYKIIEKRQSVAFWCNPISGHATLYWYQQILGQGPKLLIQFQNNGVVDDSQLPKDRFSAERLKGVDSTLKIQPAKLEDSAVYLCASSLEDRASPLHFGNGTRLTVT.

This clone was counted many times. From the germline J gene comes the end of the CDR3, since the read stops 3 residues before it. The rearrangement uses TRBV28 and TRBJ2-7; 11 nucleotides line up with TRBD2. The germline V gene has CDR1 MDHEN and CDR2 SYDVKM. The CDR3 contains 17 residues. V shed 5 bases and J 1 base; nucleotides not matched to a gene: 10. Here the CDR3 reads CASSLTIAGGSSYEQYF. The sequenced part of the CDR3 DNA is TGTGCCAGCAGTCTCACCATAGCGGGAGGGTCTTCCTACGAG.

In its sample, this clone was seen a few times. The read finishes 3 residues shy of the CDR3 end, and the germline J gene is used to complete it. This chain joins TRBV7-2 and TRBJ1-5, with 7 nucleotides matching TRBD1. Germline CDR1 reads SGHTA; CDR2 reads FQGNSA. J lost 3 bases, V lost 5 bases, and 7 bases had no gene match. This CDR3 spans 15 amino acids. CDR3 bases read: TGTGCCAGCAGCATAAACAGGGGTACCAATCAGCCC. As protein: CASSINRGTNQP. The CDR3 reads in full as CASSINRGTNQPQHF.

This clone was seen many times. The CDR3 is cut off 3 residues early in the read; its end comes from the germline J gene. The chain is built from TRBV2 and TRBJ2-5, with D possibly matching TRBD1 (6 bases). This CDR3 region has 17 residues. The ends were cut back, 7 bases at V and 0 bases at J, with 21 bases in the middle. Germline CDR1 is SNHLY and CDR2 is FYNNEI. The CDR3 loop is CASILGPGAGDQETQYF. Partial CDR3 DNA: TGTGCCAGCATTTTAGGCCCTGGTGCAGGGGACCAAGAGACC. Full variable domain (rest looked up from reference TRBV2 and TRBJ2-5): EPEVTQTPSHQVTQMGQEVILRCVPISNHLYFYWYRQILGQKVEFLVSFYNNEISEKSEIFDDQFSVERPDGSNFTLKIRSTKLEDSAMYFCASILGPGAGDQETQYFGPGTRLLVL.

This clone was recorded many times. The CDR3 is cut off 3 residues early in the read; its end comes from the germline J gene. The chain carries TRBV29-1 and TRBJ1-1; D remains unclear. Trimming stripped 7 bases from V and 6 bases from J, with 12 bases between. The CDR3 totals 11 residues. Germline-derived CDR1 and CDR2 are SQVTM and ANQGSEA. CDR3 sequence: CSAEGPAEAFF. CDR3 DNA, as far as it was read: TGCAGCGCCGAAGGGCCAGCTGAA.

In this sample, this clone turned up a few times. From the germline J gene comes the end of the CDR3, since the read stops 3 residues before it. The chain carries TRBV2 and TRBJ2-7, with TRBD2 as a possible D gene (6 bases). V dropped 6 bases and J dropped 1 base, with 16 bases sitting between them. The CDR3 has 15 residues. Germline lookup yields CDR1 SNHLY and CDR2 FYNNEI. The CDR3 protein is CASRIRREDSYEQYF. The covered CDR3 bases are TGTGCCAGCAGGATAAGGCGGGAAGATTCCTACGAG. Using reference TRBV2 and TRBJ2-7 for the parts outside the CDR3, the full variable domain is EPEVTQTPSHQVTQMGQEVILRCVPISNHLYFYWYRQILGQKVEFLVSFYNNEISEKSEIFDDQFSVERPDGSNFTLKIRSTKLEDSAMYFCASRIRREDSYEQYFGPGTRLTVT.

The CDR3 is CAWSSTGYDYTF. The covered CDR3 bases are TGTGCCTGGAGTTCTACAGGTTACGAC. V and J are TRBV30 and TRBJ1-2; possible D gene TRBD1, 5 bases. The missing CDR3 end, 3 residues past where the read stops, is filled in from the germline J gene. Germline V gene lookup returns CDR1 GTSNPN and CDR2 SVGIG (reference sequence). The CDR3 spans 12 residues.

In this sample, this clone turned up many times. The CDR3 protein is CASSFDGTSSYEQYF. The covered CDR3 bases are TGCGCCAGCAGCTTTGATGGGACTAGTTCCTACGAG. The V call is TRBV5-1, the J call TRBJ2-7; 8 bases line up with TRBD2. Read sequence stops 3 residues before the CDR3 end, and the germline J gene provides the missing end. This CDR3 has 15 amino acids. Germline loops: CDR1 SGHRS, CDR2 YFSETQ. With V trimmed by 2 bases and J by 1 base, 5 bases remained unmatched.

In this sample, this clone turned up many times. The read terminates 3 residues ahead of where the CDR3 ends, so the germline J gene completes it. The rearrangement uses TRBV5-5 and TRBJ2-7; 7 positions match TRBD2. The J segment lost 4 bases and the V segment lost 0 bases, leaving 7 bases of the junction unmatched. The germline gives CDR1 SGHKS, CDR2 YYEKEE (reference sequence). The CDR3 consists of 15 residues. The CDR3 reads CASSLALLAPYEQYF. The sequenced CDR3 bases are TGTGCCAGCAGCTTGGCCCTACTAGCGCCTTACGAG.

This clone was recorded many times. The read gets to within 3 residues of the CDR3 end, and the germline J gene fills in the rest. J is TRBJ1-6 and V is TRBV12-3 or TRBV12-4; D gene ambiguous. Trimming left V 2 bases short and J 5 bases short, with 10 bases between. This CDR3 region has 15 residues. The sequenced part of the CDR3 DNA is TGTGCCAGCAGTTTACAGCCAGGAAATAATTCACCC. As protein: CASSLQPGNNSP. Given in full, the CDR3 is CASSLQPGNNSPLHF.

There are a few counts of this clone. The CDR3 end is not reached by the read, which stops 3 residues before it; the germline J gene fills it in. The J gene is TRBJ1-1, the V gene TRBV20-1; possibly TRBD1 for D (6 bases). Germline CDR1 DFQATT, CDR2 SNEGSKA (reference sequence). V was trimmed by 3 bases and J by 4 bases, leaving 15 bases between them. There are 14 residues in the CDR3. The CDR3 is CSARVQGRSTEAFF. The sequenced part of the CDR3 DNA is TGCAGTGCTAGGGTGCAGGGGCGGTCCACTGAA.

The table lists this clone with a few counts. Partial CDR3 DNA: TGCGCCAGCAGCTCCCCGGGACAGGGGTACGAG. It encodes CASSSPGQGYE. The CDR3 in its entirety is CASSSPGQGYEQYF. The chain is built from TRBV5-1 and TRBJ2-7; 10 positions agree with TRBD1. The read terminates 3 residues before the CDR3 end, so the remaining end is supplied by the germline J gene. Germline V gene lookup returns CDR1 SGHRS and CDR2 YFSETQ. This CDR3 has 14 amino acids. V lost 3 bases and J lost 4; bases outside the gene matches: 4.

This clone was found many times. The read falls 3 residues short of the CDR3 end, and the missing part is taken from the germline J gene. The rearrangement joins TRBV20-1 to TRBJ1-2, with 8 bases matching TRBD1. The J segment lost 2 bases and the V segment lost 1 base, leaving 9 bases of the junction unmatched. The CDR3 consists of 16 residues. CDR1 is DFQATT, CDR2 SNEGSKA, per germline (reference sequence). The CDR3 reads CSARGYRGTENYGYTF. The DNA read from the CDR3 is TGCAGTGCTAGAGGATACAGGGGGACGGAGAACTATGGC.

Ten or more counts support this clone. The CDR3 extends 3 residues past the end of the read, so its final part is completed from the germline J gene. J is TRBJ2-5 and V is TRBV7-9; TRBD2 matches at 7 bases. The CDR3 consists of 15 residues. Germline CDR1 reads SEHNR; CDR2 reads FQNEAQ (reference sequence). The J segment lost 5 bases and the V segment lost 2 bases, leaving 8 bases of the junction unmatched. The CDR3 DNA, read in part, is TGTGCCAGCAGCTTAAATACGGGCGGGAGCGAGACC. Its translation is CASSLNTGGSET. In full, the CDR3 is CASSLNTGGSETQYF.

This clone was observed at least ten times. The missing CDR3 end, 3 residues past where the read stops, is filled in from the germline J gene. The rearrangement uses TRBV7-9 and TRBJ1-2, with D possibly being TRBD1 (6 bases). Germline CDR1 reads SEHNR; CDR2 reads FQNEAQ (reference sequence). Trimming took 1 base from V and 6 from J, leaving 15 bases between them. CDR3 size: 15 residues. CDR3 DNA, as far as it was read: TGTGCCAGCAGCTTAGGGTTTACAGGGCTGGATGGC. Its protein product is CASSLGFTGLDG. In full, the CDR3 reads CASSLGFTGLDGYTF. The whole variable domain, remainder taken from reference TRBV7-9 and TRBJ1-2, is DTGVSQNPRHKITKRGQNVTFRCDPISEHNRLYWYRQTLGQGPEFLTYFQNEAQLEKSRLLSDRFSAERPKGSFSTLEIQRTEQGDSAMYLCASSLGFTGLDGYTFGSGTRLTVV.

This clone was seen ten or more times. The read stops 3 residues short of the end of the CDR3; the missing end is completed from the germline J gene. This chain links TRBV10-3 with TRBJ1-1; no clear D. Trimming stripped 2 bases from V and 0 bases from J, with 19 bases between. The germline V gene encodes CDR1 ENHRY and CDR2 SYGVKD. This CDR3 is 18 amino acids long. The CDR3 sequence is CAISETPGTSPMNTEAFF. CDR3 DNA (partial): TGTGCCATCAGTGAGACCCCAGGAACATCCCCTATGAACACTGAA.

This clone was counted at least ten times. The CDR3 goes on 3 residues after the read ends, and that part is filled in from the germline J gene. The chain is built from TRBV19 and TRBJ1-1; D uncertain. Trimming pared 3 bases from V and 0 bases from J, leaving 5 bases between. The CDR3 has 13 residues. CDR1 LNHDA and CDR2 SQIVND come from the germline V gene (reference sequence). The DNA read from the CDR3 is TGTGCCAGTAGTATTCAAATGAACACTGAA. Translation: CASSIQMNTE. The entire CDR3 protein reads CASSIQMNTEAFF.

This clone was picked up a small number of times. The CDR3 here is CASSPRDRLTDEQFF. The CDR3 DNA, read in part, is TGTGCCAGCTCACCCCGGGACAGGCTCACCGATGAG. The V gene is TRBV18, the J gene TRBJ2-1; 8 positions match TRBD1. Read coverage stops 3 residues before the CDR3 terminus; the germline J gene supplies the remainder. In germline, CDR1 is KGHSH, CDR2 LQKENI. The trim removed 3 bases at V and 8 bases at J, leaving 9 bases unmatched. The CDR3 has 15 amino acids.

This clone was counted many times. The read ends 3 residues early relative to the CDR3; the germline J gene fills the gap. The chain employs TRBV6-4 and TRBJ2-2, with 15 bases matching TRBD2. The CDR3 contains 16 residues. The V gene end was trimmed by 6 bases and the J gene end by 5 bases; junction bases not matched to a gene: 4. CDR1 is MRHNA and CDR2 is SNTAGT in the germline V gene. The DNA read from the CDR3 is TGTGCCAGCAGCCCCGGGACTAGCGGGAGGACCGGGGAG. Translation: CASSPGTSGRTGE. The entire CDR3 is CASSPGTSGRTGELFF.

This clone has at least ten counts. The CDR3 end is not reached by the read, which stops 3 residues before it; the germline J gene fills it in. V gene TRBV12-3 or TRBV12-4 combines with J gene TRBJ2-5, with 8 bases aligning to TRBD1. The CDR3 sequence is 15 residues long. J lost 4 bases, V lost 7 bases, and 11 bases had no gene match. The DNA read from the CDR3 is TGTGCCAGCAAAGCCCAGGGGGCGCGGGGAGAGACC. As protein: CASKAQGARGET. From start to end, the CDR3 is CASKAQGARGETQYF.

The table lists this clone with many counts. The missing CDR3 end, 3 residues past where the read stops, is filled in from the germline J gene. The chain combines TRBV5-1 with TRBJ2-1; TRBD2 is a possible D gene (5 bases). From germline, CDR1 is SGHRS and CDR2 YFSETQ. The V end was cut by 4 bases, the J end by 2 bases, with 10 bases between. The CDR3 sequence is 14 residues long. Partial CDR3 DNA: TGCGCCAGCAGCCCCGGGGAGACCTACAATGAG. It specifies CASSPGETYNE. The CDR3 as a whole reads CASSPGETYNEQFF.

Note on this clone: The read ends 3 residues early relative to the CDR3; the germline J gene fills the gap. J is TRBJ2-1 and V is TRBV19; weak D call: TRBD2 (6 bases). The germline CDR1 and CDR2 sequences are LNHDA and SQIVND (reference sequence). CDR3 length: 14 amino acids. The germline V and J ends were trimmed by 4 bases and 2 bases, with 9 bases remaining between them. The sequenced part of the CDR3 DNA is TGTGCCAGTAGTAGGGGGGTAACCTACAATGAG. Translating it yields CASSRGVTYNE. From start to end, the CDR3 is CASSRGVTYNEQFF.

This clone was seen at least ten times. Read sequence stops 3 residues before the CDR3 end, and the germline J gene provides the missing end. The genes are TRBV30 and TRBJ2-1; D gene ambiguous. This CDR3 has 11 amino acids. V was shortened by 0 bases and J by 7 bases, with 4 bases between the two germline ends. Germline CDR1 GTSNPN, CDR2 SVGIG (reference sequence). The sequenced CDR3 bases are TGTGCCTGGAGTGTACTAAATGAG. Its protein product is CAWSVLNE. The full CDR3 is CAWSVLNEQFF.

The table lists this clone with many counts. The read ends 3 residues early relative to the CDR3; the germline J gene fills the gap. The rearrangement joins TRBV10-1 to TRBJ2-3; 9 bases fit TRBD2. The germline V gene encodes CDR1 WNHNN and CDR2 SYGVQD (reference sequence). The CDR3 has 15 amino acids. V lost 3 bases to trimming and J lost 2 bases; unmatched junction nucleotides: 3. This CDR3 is CASSDSGGNTDTQYF. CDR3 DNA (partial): TGCGCCAGCAGTGATAGCGGGGGAAACACAGATACG.

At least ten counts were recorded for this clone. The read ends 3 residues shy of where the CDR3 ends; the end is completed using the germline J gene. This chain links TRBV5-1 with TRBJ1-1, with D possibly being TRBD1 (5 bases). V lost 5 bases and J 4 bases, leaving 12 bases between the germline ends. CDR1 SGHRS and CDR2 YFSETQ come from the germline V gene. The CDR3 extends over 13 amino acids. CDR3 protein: CASRAGTVTEAFF. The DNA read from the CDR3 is TGCGCCAGCAGGGCGGGGACTGTCACTGAA.

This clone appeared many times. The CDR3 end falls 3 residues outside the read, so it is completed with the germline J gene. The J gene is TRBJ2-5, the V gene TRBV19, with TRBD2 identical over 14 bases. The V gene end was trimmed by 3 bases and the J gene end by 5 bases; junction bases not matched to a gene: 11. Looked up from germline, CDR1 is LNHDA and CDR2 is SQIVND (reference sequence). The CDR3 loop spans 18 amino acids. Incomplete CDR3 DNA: TGTGCCAGTAGTATCCGGGGACTAGCGGGAGCAAGCGGTGAGACC. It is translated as CASSIRGLAGASGET. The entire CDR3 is CASSIRGLAGASGETQYF.

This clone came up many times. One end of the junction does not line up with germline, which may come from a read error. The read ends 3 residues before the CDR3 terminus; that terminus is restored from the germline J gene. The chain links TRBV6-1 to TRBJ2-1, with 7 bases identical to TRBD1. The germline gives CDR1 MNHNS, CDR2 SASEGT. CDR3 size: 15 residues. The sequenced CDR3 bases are TGTGCCAGCAGCGAAGGGACAGACCCATACAATGAG. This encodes CASSEGTDPYNE. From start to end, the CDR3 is CASSEGTDPYNEQFF.

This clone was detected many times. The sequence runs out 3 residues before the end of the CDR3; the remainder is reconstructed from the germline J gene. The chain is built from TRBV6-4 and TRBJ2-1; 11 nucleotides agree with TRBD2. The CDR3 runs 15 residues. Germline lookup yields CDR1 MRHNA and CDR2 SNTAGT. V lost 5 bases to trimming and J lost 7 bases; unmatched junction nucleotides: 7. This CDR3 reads CASSPTSGSSNEQFF. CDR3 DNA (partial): TGTGCCAGCAGTCCCACTAGCGGGAGTAGTAATGAG.

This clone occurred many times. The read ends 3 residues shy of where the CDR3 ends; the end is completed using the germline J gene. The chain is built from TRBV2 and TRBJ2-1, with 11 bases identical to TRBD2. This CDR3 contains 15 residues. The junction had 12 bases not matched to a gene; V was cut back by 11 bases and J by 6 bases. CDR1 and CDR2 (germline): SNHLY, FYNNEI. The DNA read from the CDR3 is TGTGCCGGGGGGACTAGCGGACTAGGGAGCAATGAG. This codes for CAGGTSGLGSNE. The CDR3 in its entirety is CAGGTSGLGSNEQFF.